This T cell receptor beta chain was retrieved from a study of beta chain features in type 1 diabetes. Study results and limitations: TCRB CDR3 length was moderately but significantly reduced in all four CD4+ subsets of Type 1 diabetes patients.

V was clipped by 6 bases and J by 4 bases, with 13 bases between them. CDR3 length: 13 residues. The germline V gene encodes CDR1 WNHNN and CDR2 SYGVQD (reference sequence). The isolated RNA, all of it, was reverse transcribed, so expressed TCRB transcripts were what got sequenced. Sequencing was performed with immunoSEQ multiplex PCR; in TCRdb, only in-frame clones are kept and a portion is missing. The table lists 300,000 or so clones, less than 15% of them singletons. Turning to this clone: The antigen is not known.

The chain links TRBV10-1 to TRBJ2-7, with no clear D. The sequenced material came from naive CD4+ T cells from blood. The sequence came from a woman younger than 35 with type 1 diabetes. The CDR3 protein is CASSRDERYEQYF. The CDR3 DNA is TGCGCCAGCAGCCGAGATGAAAGATACGAGCAGTACTTC.